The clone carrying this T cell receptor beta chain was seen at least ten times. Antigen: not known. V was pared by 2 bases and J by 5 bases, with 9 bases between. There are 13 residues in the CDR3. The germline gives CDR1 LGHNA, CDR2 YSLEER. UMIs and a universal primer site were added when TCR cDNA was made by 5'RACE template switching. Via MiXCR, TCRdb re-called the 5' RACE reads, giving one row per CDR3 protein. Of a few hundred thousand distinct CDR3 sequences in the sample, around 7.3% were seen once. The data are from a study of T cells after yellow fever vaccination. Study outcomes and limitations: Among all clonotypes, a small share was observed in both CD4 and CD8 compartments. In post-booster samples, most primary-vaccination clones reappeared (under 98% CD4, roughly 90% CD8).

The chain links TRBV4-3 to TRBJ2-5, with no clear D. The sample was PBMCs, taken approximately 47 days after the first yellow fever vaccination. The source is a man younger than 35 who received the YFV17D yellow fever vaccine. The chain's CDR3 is CASSQRLRETQYF. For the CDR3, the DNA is TGCGCCAGCAGCCAACGTCTCCGGGAGACCCAGTACTTC.